This TCR beta chain comes out of a study of cytomegalovirus exposure and HLA in healthy donors. Study-wide results and limits: Overall, approximately 180 TCR beta chains were annotated as cytomegalovirus-associated. Most TCR sequences were rare, but some public TCRs occurred in many donors.

The validation cohort, a group of 90 to 150 subjects, included the donors and was separate from the approximately 700-subject first cohort. Using immunoSEQ multiplex PCR, the repertoire was profiled, and TCRdb retains in-frame clones only, with some absent. The profile shows about 180,000 clones, around 85% of them singletons. A word on this clone: What it recognizes is unknown.

The clonotype comes from a man aged 18 to 30 in good health and CMV-seropositive. Specimen: PBMCs.

The CDR3: CAISESGTGELFF. The CDR3 nucleotides read TGTGCCATCAGTGAAAGCGGCACCGGGGAGCTGTTTTTT. The rearrangement links TRBV10-3 to TRBJ2-2, with a possible D match to TRBD2 (5 bases). This CDR3 has 13 amino acids. The V gene's germline CDR1 is ENHRY and CDR2 SYGVKD. The V and J ends lost 3 bases and 4 bases respectively, with 6 bases between them.